The entry below describes one TCR beta chain. The trim removed 3 bases at V and 1 base at J, leaving 2 bases unmatched. The CDR3 sequence is 15 residues long. CDR1 and CDR2 from the germline V gene are SGHAT and FQNNGV. Generated by immunoSEQ multiplex PCR, the TCRdb table keeps only in-frame clones and is missing some. The repertoire includes 75,000 to 80,000 clones, approximately 94% of them detected once, and just over 2.5% sits in the top ten. This sample is drawn from a study of T cell changes during pregnancy in multiple sclerosis. This TCR was sampled from a female donor in good health, enrolled as a control in a pregnancy study. The chain has TRBV11-2 and TRBJ2-3; 9 bases are shared with TRBD2. The sequencing used peripheral blood, collected after pregnancy. The CDR3 sequence is CASSLRTSGTDTQYF. The DNA of the CDR3 is TGTGCCAGCAGCTTGCGGACTAGCGGCACAGATACGCAGTATTTT.